Listed below are T cell receptor beta chains from one sample, sequenced in a study of T cells in Graves' hyperthyroidism and ophthalmopathy. TCRdb redid the calling of the multiplex PCR reads with MiXCR, one entry per CDR3 protein. This sample yields under 350,000 distinct CDR3 sequences, of which under 25% are seen a single time; over 40% belongs to the top ten. Source material: blood. The receptors shown here come from a woman in her 50s with Graves' hyperthyroidism. The CDR3 runs from the conserved cysteine through the conserved F or W. The D gene is left open where the match is weak. For some rows the clone size is stated as once, few or many, or as a class when expanded; others skip it.

length	D	size	V	J	DNA	CDR3
18	TRBD1	-	TRBV24-1	TRBJ1-2	TGTGCCACCAGTGATGGGCAATCGGGACAGGGGATCGGCTATGGCTACACCTTC	CATSDGQSGQGIGYGYTF
14	TRBD2	-	TRBV2	TRBJ2-1	TGTGCCAGCGGGGGGGTGGCGGAAAGGCCTGAGCAGTTCTTC	CASGGVAERPEQFF
15	-	many	TRBV30	TRBJ1-1	TGTGCCTGGAGGAAACCGGGACAAGTGAACACTGAAGCTTTCTTT	CAWRKPGQVNTEAFF
16	-	many	TRBV7-9	TRBJ2-1	TGTGCCAGCAGCTTATTCTCTGGGGACGACTACAATGAGCAGTTCTTC	CASSLFSGDDYNEQFF
15	-	many	TRBV28	TRBJ2-5	TGTGCCAGCAGTTTTAGCGGTCAGGGGGTGGAGACCCAGTACTTC	CASSFSGQGVETQYF
15	-	-	TRBV7-9	TRBJ2-3	TGTGCCAGCAGTTCTCGGGACGTTAGCACAGATACGCAGTATTTT	CASSSRDVSTDTQYF
15	-	few	TRBV6-2/TRBV6-3	TRBJ2-3	TGTGCCAGCAGTTACGGCGGGGCCGGGGCGGATACGCAGTATTTT	CASSYGGAGADTQYF
16	-	-	TRBV19	TRBJ1-5	TGTGCCAGTAGTATAAGGGGGGCAGGTGGCAATCAGCCCCAGCATTTT	CASSIRGAGGNQPQHF
14	-	few	TRBV25-1	TRBJ1-2	TGTGCCAGCAGTACCCCGGGACCTAACTATGGCTACACCTTC	CASSTPGPNYGYTF
16	-	few	TRBV5-1	TRBJ2-1	TGCGCCAGCAGCTTGACATGGGGATCGACCTACAATGAGCAGTTCTTC	CASSLTWGSTYNEQFF
14	-	many	TRBV11-3	TRBJ2-4	TGTGCCAGCAGCGATACACCTCTAGCGAACATTCAGTACTTC	CASSDTPLANIQYF
14	TRBD2	many	TRBV7-3	TRBJ2-3	TGTGCCAGCAGCTGGACTAGCGGCACAGATACGCAGTATTTT	CASSWTSGTDTQYF
14	-	-	TRBV19	TRBJ2-2	TGTGCCAGTAGTGGGCTCGCTAACACCGGGGAGCTGTTTTTT	CASSGLANTGELFF
14	TRBD2	few	TRBV5-4	TRBJ2-7	TGTGCCAGCAGCTTGGTAGTAGCGGGAGACGAGCAGTACTTC	CASSLVVAGDEQYF
16	TRBD1	many	TRBV20-1	TRBJ2-6	TGCAGTGTTCACAGGGGGCGCCTCTCTGGGGCCAACGTCCTGACTTTC	CSVHRGRLSGANVLTF
12	-	-	TRBV20-1	TRBJ1-5	TGCAGTGCCACTCGGACAGATCAGCCCCAGCATTTT	CSATRTDQPQHF
19	TRBD2	few	TRBV5-1	TRBJ2-2	TGCGCCAGCAGCCCCGTTCGGTTAGCGGGGGGCCGGGACACCGGGGAGCTGTTTTTT	CASSPVRLAGGRDTGELFF
17	TRBD2	-	TRBV7-9	TRBJ2-3	TGTGCCAGCAGAATAGCGGGAGGATGGAGGACCACAGATACGCAGTATTTT	CASRIAGGWRTTDTQYF
15	TRBD2	-	TRBV5-1	TRBJ2-7	TGCGCCAGCAGCTCCCAAGCGGGGGGGTTTTACGAGCAGTACTTC	CASSSQAGGFYEQYF
15	-	few	TRBV7-3	TRBJ2-3	TGTGCCAGCAGCTTATCTGCCGGCGTCACAGATACGCAGTATTTT	CASSLSAGVTDTQYF
15	-	-	TRBV20-1	TRBJ2-2	TGCAGTCTAGGGGCAAGGGGACAGAACACCGGGGAGCTGTTTTTT	CSLGARGQNTGELFF
19	-	many	TRBV19	TRBJ2-1	TGTGCCAGTAGTATAGGTGGGCGGACCGGGACTGGGCGATACAATGAGCAGTTCTTC	CASSIGGRTGTGRYNEQFF
15	TRBD1	once	TRBV5-8	TRBJ2-2	TGTGCCAGCAGCCCGGGACAGGTTAACACCGGGGAGCTGTTTTTT	CASSPGQVNTGELFF
15	TRBD1	many	TRBV12-3/TRBV12-4	TRBJ2-2	TGTGCCAGCAGACGGGACAGCATGAACACCGGGGAGCTGTTTTTT	CASRRDSMNTGELFF
16	-	-	TRBV9	TRBJ2-3	TGTGCCAGCAGCGTAGAGGGCCGGCAGGGAGCAGATACGCAGTATTTT	CASSVEGRQGADTQYF
14	TRBD1	many	TRBV9	TRBJ2-5	TGTGCCAGCAGCGTGACAGGGGTTCTCGAGACCCAGTACTTC	CASSVTGVLETQYF
15	-	few	TRBV5-1	TRBJ1-5	TGCACCAGCAGGAAATACTATTCCAGCGATCAGCCCCAGCATTTT	CTSRKYYSSDQPQHF
15	-	-	TRBV2	TRBJ2-4	TGTGCCGGCAGGATTAGTGGGGTAGCCAAAAACATTCAGTACTTC	CAGRISGVAKNIQYF
15	TRBD1	-	TRBV5-1	TRBJ1-1	TGCGCCAGCAGCTTCAGGGACAGCCTAAACACTGAAGCTTTCTTT	CASSFRDSLNTEAFF
16	-	many	TRBV7-3	TRBJ2-2	TGTGCCAGCAGCGCCTTGGGGGTAGGGAACACCGGGGAGCTGTTTTTT	CASSALGVGNTGELFF
12	-	-	TRBV18	TRBJ1-1	TGTGCCAGCTCACCCTGGCAGAAAGAAGCTTTCTTT	CASSPWQKEAFF
14	-	many	TRBV28	TRBJ1-1	TGTGCCAGCAGCCCCGGGACAACTAACACTGAAGCTTTCTTT	CASSPGTTNTEAFF
13	-	many	TRBV5-1	TRBJ1-2	TGCGCCAGCAGCTTCGACGGAAACTATGGCTACACCTTC	CASSFDGNYGYTF
13	TRBD1	-	TRBV5-8	TRBJ2-7	TGTGCCAGCAGACGGGACAGCTCCTACGAGCAGTACTTC	CASRRDSSYEQYF
16	-	many	TRBV6-1	TRBJ2-1	TGTGCCAGCACTCAAAGGGCGGGGTCATCCTACAATGAGCAGTTCTTC	CASTQRAGSSYNEQFF
15	TRBD1	many	TRBV6-1	TRBJ2-1	TGTGCCAGCAGTGAGACAGGGGACTCCTACAATGAGCAGTTCTTC	CASSETGDSYNEQFF
14	TRBD1	many	TRBV28	TRBJ1-2	TGTGCCAGCAGCCAGGACAGGGGGGGCTATGGCTACACCTTC	CASSQDRGGYGYTF
14	TRBD2	-	TRBV28	TRBJ2-7	TGTGCCAGCAGTTTCGTTAGCGGGGTGTACGAGCAGTACTTC	CASSFVSGVYEQYF
14	TRBD1	few	TRBV11-3	TRBJ1-3	TGTGCCAGCACCTTCGACAGGGCTGGAAACACCATATATTTT	CASTFDRAGNTIYF
14	TRBD1	many	TRBV11-3	TRBJ2-7	TGTGCCAGCAGCTCAGGGGGTTCGAAAAACGAGCAGTACTTC	CASSSGGSKNEQYF
15	TRBD2	many	TRBV29-1	TRBJ2-1	TGCAGCGTTGAGGGACTAGCGGGAACATACAATGAGCAGTTCTTC	CSVEGLAGTYNEQFF
15	TRBD2	-	TRBV19	TRBJ2-3	TGTGCCAGTCGAACGGCGGGGGGAATCACAGATACGCAGTATTTT	CASRTAGGITDTQYF
15	TRBD2	many	TRBV11-2	TRBJ2-1	TGTGCCAGCAGCTTAGGAGGGAGGGCCATCAATGAGCAGTTCTTC	CASSLGGRAINEQFF
13	-	many	TRBV28	TRBJ2-7	TGTGCCACCGGGACGGCTCGATCCTACGAGCAGTACTTC	CATGTARSYEQYF
14	-	-	TRBV20-1	TRBJ1-4	TGCAGTGCTTTAGGAGGGACGGATAATGAAAAACTGCTTTTT	CSALGGTDNEKLLF
15	TRBD1	-	TRBV9	TRBJ2-2	TGTGCCAGCAGCGTAGGACAGGGGGTGACCGGGGAGCTGTTTTTT	CASSVGQGVTGELFF
13	-	few	TRBV29-1	TRBJ2-5	TGCAGCGTTGAAAGCCGGGGGTTGGAGACCCAGTACTTC	CSVESRGLETQYF
18	TRBD2	-	TRBV6-1	TRBJ2-2	TGTGCCAGCTCCCTCGAGGGGGGACTAGCGGGAGTAACCGGGGAGCTGTTTTTT	CASSLEGGLAGVTGELFF
12	-	many	TRBV28	TRBJ2-7	TGTGCCAGCAAGGGTGGGATATTGGAGCAGTACTTC	CASKGGILEQYF
14	-	many	TRBV28	TRBJ1-2	TGTGCCAGCAGTTTGGCGGCAGTGGACTATGGCTACACCTTC	CASSLAAVDYGYTF
13	TRBD1	many	TRBV30	TRBJ1-1	TGTGCCTGGGAAACAGGGGTAAGGACTGAAGCTTTCTTT	CAWETGVRTEAFF
13	TRBD1	many	TRBV11-3	TRBJ1-6	TGTGCCAGCAGCTGGGGACAGCAATCACCCCTCCACTTT	CASSWGQQSPLHF
13	TRBD1	many	TRBV30	TRBJ1-2	TGTGCCTGGAGCGAAACAGGGGCCTATGGCTACACCTTC	CAWSETGAYGYTF
15	TRBD1	few	TRBV11-3	TRBJ2-1	TGTGCCAGCAGCCTCCTGGGACAGGGGGAGAATGAGCAGTTCTTC	CASSLLGQGENEQFF
14	-	-	TRBV27	TRBJ2-7	TGTGCCAGCAGCTCCTTCCCCGGGTTTGATGAGCAGTACTTC	CASSSFPGFDEQYF
16	TRBD1	many	TRBV5-6	TRBJ2-7	TGTGCCAGCAGCTTGTTGGGGAGGGACAGGGTCTACGAGCAGTACTTC	CASSLLGRDRVYEQYF
12	-	many	TRBV12-3/TRBV12-4	TRBJ2-2	TGTGCCAGCAGTTTATCGTCCGGGGAGCTGTTTTTT	CASSLSSGELFF
13	TRBD2	few	TRBV30	TRBJ2-5	TGTGCCTGGAGTGTGGCTAGCGGGAAGAGTCCGTACTTC	CAWSVASGKSPYF
15	TRBD1	few	TRBV5-1	TRBJ2-7	TGCGCCAGCAGCTTGGACGGGACAGAATACTACGAGCAGTACTTC	CASSLDGTEYYEQYF